A single sample gave rise to the 14 T cell receptor beta chains below, sequenced in a study of shared clonotypes between healthy human individuals (dated by TCRdb to between 2020 and 2021). To prepare the library, the immunoSEQ multiplex PCR assay was applied. TCRdb stores this immuneACCESS table with in-frame sequences only. Part of the clones is absent; in the studies checked, under half of the shortfall reflects unresolved V genes, and no reason is known for the rest. The sample includes 2,500,000 or so clones, with around nine tenths observed a single time. The ten top clones hold around 0.14% of the sample. Sequencing used naive CD4+ T cells sorted from blood. The sample's cell subset or site label, in plain terms: CD45RA+ positively selected. The receptors here all came from a man aged 18 to 30 in good health.

The chain combines TRBV4-1 with TRBJ1-2, with D perhaps matching TRBD1 (6 bases). Trimming pared 1 base from V and 0 bases from J, leaving 12 bases between. This CDR3 spans 16 amino acids. CDR1 and CDR2 (germline): MGHRA, YSYEKL. CDR3 residues: CASSQAGGAANYGYTF. DNA of the CDR3: TGCGCCAGCAGCCAAGCCGGGGGCGCAGCTAACTATGGCTACACCTTC.

The V call is TRBV7-2, the J call TRBJ2-1; TRBD2 matches 12 bases. The germline V gene has CDR1 SGHTA and CDR2 FQGNSA. The CDR3 loop spans 14 amino acids. Losses at the gene ends were 4 bases for V and 15 bases for J; bases not matched to a gene: 10. The CDR3 sequence: CASSSLGTSGRRFF. The CDR3 bases are TGTGCCAGCAGCTCCCTGGGGACTAGCGGGCGTCGGTTCTTC.

The chain has TRBV5-1 and TRBJ2-7; 9 bases are shared with TRBD1. The J segment lost 9 bases and the V segment lost 1 base, leaving 5 bases of the junction unmatched. Germline lookup yields CDR1 SGHRS and CDR2 YFSETQ. CDR3 length: 13 residues. The CDR3: CASSLRGQGLQYF. CDR3 sequence (DNA): TGCGCCAGCAGCTTGAGGGGACAGGGTCTGCAGTACTTC.

This chain uses TRBV7-2 with TRBJ2-7; D remains unclear. Germline CDR1 is SGHTA and CDR2 is FQGNSA. This CDR3 has 16 residues. Trimming took off 5 bases at V and 3 bases at J, with 20 bases between the two ends. The CDR3 nucleotides read TGTGCCAGCAGCCCCACCGTCGTTTCTTTTGACTACGAGCAGTACTTC. It specifies CASSPTVVSFDYEQYF.

The table lists this clone with a count of one. This sequence joins TRBV19 and TRBJ1-5, with D unclear. The ends were cut back, 2 bases at V and 0 bases at J, with 5 bases in the middle. The CDR3 is 14 residues long. The germline CDR1 and CDR2 sequences are LNHDA and SQIVND (reference sequence). The CDR3 reads CASSIFGSNQPQHF. CDR3 coding DNA: TGTGCCAGTAGTATATTTGGTAGCAATCAGCCCCAGCATTTT. Based on the CDR3 plus reference TRBV19 and TRBJ1-5, the full variable domain is DGGITQSPKYLFRKEGQNVTLSCEQNLNHDAMYWYRQDPGQGLRLIYYSQIVNDFQKGDIAEGYSVSREKKESFPLTVTSAQKNPTAFYLCASSIFGSNQPQHFGDGTRLSIL.

V usage is TRBV2 and J usage is TRBJ2-3; perhaps TRBD2 as D (5 bases). This CDR3 is built from 14 residues. V was trimmed by 7 bases and J by 0 bases, leaving 11 bases between them. The V gene's germline CDR1 is SNHLY and CDR2 FYNNEI. The CDR3 sequence is CASIGLSSTDTQYF. In DNA form, the CDR3 reads TGTGCCAGCATAGGACTTTCTAGCACAGATACGCAGTATTTT.

The chain carries TRBV6-1 and TRBJ1-2; 9 bases map to TRBD1. With 7 bases clipped from V and 3 bases from J, the junction kept 3 bases outside the gene matches. Per the germline V gene, CDR1 is MNHNS and CDR2 is SASEGT. The CDR3 totals 13 residues. CDR3 in amino acids: CASTGQGYYGYTF. The CDR3 DNA sequence: TGTGCCAGCACTGGACAGGGGTACTATGGCTACACCTTC.

The V gene is TRBV18, the J gene TRBJ1-2; D is uncertain. V was trimmed by 5 bases and J by 4 bases, leaving 11 bases between them. CDR1 and CDR2 (germline): KGHSH, LQKENI. This CDR3 is 13 amino acids long. The CDR3 DNA reads as TGTGCCAGCTCAACAACCGATTCCTATGGCTACACCTTC. It is translated as CASSTTDSYGYTF.

For the CDR3, the DNA is TGTGCCAGCAGTGAAGTGGGGACTAGGTACTTC. Protein product: CASSEVGTRYF. This chain connects TRBV6-1 to TRBJ2-4, with 8 nucleotides matching TRBD2. The V gene end was trimmed by 1 base and the J gene end by 15 bases; junction bases not matched to a gene: 2. This CDR3 contains 11 residues. The V gene's germline CDR1 is MNHNS and CDR2 SASEGT.

The rearrangement links TRBV7-9 to TRBJ2-7, with D unclear. V lost 3 bases and J lost 5, with 8 bases in between. Germline CDR1 is SEHNR and CDR2 is FQNEAQ (reference sequence). The length of the CDR3 is 12 residues. CDR3 nucleotide sequence: TGTGCCAGCAGCTTTGGAAAGGACGAGCAGTACTTC. Its translation is CASSFGKDEQYF.

This chain uses TRBV27 with TRBJ1-1; TRBD1 is a possible D gene (5 bases). The V end lost 3 bases, the J end lost 7 bases, and 12 bases lay between the germline ends. Looked up from germline, CDR1 is MNHEY and CDR2 is SMNVEV (reference sequence). The CDR3 spans 13 residues. The CDR3, as DNA: TGTGCCAGCAGTTTCATCACCCAGGGTGAAGCTTTCTTT. Protein: CASSFITQGEAFF.

The chain uses TRBV5-1 and TRBJ2-3, with D unclear. V was clipped by 0 bases and J by 5 bases, with 7 bases between them. The CDR3 covers 13 residues. Germline loops: CDR1 SGHRS, CDR2 YFSETQ. DNA of the CDR3: TGCGCCAGCAGCTTGGGGTTGAGAGATACGCAGTATTTT. It yields the protein CASSLGLRDTQYF.

J is TRBJ2-7 and V is TRBV7-2, with D perhaps being TRBD1 or TRBD2 (5 bases each). V gave up 4 bases and J gave up 3 bases, with 13 bases separating them. The CDR3 totals 14 residues. Germline V gene lookup returns CDR1 SGHTA and CDR2 FQGNSA. CDR3 sequence: CASSSGTLYYEQYF. Here the CDR3 DNA reads TGTGCCAGCAGCTCTGGGACCCTATACTACGAGCAGTACTTC.

The chain employs TRBV11-3 and TRBJ1-3; no reliable D call. The germline gives CDR1 SGHNT, CDR2 YENEEA. The CDR3 covers 13 residues. The germline V and J ends were trimmed by 3 bases and 0 bases, with 3 bases remaining between them. CDR3 in DNA: TGTGCCAGCAGCTTTTTCTCTGGAAACACCATATATTTT. Translated: CASSFFSGNTIYF.